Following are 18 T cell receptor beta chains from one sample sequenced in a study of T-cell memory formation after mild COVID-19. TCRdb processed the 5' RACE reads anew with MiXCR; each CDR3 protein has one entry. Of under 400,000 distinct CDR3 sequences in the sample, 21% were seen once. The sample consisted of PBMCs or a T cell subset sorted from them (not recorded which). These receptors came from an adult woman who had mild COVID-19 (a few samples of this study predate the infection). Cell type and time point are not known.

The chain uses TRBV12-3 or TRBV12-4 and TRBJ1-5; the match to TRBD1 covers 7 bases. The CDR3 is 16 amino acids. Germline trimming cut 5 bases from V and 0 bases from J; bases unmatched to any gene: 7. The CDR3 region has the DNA TGTGCCAGCAGTACCGGACAGGTTGCTAGCAATCAGCCCCAGCATTTT. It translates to CASSTGQVASNQPQHF.

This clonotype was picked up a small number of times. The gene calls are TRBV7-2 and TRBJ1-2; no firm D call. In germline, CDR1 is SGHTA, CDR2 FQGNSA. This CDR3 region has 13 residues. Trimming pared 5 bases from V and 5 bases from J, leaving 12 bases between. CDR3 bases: TGTGCCAGCAGCCCTGACGCCACATATGGCTACACCTTC. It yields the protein CASSPDATYGYTF.

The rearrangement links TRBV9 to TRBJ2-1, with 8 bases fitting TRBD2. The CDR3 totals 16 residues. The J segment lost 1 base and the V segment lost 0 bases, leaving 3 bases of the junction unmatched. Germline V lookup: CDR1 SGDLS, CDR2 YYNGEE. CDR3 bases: TGTGCCAGCAGCGTAGTAGCGGGAAGGTCCTACAATGAGCAGTTCTTC. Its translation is CASSVVAGRSYNEQFF.

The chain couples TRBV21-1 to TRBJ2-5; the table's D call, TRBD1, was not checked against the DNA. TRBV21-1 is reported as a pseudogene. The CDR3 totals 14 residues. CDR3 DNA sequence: TGTGCCAGCAGCAAAGCGCCAGGGCAAGAGACCCAGTACTTC. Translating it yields CASSKAPGQETQYF.

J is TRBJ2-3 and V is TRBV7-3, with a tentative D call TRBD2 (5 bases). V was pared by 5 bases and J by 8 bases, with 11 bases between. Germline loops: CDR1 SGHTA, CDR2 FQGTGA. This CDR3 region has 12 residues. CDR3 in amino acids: CASSPDRGTQYF. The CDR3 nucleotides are TGTGCCAGCAGCCCAGACCGGGGTACGCAGTATTTT.

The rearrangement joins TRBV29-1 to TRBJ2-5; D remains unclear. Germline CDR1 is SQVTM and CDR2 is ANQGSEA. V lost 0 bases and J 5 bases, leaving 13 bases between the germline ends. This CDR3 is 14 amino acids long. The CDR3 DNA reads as TGCAGCGTTGAAGATATAAGCGAGTCGGAGACCCAGTACTTC. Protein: CSVEDISESETQYF.

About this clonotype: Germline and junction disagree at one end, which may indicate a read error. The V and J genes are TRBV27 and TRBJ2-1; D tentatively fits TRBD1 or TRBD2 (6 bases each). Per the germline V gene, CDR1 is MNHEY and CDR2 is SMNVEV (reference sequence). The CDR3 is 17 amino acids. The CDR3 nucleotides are TGTGCCAGCAGTTTATCGAGGCCAACGGGGGCGTACAATGATCAGTTCTTC. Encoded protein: CASSLSRPTGAYNDQFF.

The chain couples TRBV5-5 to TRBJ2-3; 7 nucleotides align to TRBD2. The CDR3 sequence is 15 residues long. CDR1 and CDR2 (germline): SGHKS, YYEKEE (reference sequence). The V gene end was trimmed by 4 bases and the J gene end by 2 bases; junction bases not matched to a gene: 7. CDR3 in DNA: TGTGCCAGCAGCGCGGGGGACGGAAACACAGATACGCAGTATTTT. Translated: CASSAGDGNTDTQYF. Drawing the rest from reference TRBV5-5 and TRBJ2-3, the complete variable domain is DAGVTQSPTHLIKTRGQQVTLRCSPISGHKSVSWYQQVLGQGPQFIFQYYEKEERGRGNFPDRFSARQFPNYSSELNVNALLLGDSALYLCASSAGDGNTDTQYFGPGTRLTVL.

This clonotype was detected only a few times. In DNA form, the CDR3 reads TGTGCCAGCAGCTCCAACACAGGGGTTTATGAAAAACTGTTTTTT. Translated, it gives CASSSNTGVYEKLFF. The J gene is TRBJ1-4, the V gene TRBV7-8, with TRBD1 matching 7 bases. Per germline, CDR1 SGHVS and CDR2 FQNEAQ. V gave up 4 bases and J gave up 6 bases; unmatched junction bases: 8. This CDR3 is 15 amino acids long.

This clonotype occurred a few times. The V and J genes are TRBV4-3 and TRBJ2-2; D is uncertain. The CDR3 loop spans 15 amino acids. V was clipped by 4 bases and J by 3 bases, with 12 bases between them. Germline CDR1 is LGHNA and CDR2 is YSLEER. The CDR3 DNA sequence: TGCGCCAGCAGCCCCAAGGCGACCTACACCGGGGAGCTGTTTTTT. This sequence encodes CASSPKATYTGELFF.

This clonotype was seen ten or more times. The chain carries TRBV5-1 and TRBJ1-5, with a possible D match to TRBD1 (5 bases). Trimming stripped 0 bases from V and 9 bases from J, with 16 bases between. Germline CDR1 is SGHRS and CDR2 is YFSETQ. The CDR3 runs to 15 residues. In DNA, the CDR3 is TGCGCCAGCAGCTTGGATGGGACCCCTTTGACGCCCCAGCATTTT. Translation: CASSLDGTPLTPQHF.

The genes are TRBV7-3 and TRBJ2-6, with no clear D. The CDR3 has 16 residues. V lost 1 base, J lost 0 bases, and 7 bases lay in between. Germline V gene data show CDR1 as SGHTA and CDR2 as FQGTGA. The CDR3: CASSLIGISGANVLTF. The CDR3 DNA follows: TGTGCCAGCAGCTTAATCGGTATCTCTGGGGCCAACGTCCTGACTTTC.

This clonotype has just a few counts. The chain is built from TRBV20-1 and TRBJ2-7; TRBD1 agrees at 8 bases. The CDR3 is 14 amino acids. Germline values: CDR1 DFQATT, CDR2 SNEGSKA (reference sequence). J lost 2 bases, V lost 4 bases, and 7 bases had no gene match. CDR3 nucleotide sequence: TGCAGTGCTACGGACAGGGCCGTAGCCTACGAGCAGTACTTC. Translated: CSATDRAVAYEQYF.

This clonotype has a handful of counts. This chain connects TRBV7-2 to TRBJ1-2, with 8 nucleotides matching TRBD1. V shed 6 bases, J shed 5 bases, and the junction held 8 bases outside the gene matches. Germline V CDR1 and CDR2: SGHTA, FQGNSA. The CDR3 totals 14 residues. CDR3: CASRRDRRYYGYTF. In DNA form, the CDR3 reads TGTGCCAGCAGAAGGGACAGGCGCTATTATGGCTACACCTTC.

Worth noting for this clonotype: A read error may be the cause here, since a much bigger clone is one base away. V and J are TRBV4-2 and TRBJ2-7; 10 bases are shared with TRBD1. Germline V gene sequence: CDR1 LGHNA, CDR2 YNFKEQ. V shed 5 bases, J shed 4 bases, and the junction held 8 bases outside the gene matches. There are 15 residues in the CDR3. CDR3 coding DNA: TGTGCCAGCAGCTCACCCGGGACAGGGGTTTACGAGCAGTACTTC. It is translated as CASSSPGTGVYEQYF.

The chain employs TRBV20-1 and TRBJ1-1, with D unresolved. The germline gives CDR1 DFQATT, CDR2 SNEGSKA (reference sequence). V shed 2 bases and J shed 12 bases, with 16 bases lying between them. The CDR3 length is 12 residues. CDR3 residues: CSARQPEGSPFF. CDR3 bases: TGCAGTGCTAGACAGCCAGAAGGGAGTCCTTTCTTT.

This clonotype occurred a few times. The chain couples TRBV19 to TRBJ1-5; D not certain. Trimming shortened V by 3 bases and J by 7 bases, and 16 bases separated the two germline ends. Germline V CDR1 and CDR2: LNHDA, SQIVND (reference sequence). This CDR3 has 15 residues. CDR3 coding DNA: TGTGCCAGTAGTATTTGGTCGGATAGGTTCCAGCCCCAGCATTTT. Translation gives CASSIWSDRFQPQHF.

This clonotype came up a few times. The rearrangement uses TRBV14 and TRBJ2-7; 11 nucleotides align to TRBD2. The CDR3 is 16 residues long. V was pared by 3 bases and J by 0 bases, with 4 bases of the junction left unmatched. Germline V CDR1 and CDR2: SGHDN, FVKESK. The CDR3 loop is CASSHNSGGASYEQYF. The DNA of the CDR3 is TGTGCCAGCAGCCATAATAGCGGGGGGGCCTCCTACGAGCAGTACTTC.